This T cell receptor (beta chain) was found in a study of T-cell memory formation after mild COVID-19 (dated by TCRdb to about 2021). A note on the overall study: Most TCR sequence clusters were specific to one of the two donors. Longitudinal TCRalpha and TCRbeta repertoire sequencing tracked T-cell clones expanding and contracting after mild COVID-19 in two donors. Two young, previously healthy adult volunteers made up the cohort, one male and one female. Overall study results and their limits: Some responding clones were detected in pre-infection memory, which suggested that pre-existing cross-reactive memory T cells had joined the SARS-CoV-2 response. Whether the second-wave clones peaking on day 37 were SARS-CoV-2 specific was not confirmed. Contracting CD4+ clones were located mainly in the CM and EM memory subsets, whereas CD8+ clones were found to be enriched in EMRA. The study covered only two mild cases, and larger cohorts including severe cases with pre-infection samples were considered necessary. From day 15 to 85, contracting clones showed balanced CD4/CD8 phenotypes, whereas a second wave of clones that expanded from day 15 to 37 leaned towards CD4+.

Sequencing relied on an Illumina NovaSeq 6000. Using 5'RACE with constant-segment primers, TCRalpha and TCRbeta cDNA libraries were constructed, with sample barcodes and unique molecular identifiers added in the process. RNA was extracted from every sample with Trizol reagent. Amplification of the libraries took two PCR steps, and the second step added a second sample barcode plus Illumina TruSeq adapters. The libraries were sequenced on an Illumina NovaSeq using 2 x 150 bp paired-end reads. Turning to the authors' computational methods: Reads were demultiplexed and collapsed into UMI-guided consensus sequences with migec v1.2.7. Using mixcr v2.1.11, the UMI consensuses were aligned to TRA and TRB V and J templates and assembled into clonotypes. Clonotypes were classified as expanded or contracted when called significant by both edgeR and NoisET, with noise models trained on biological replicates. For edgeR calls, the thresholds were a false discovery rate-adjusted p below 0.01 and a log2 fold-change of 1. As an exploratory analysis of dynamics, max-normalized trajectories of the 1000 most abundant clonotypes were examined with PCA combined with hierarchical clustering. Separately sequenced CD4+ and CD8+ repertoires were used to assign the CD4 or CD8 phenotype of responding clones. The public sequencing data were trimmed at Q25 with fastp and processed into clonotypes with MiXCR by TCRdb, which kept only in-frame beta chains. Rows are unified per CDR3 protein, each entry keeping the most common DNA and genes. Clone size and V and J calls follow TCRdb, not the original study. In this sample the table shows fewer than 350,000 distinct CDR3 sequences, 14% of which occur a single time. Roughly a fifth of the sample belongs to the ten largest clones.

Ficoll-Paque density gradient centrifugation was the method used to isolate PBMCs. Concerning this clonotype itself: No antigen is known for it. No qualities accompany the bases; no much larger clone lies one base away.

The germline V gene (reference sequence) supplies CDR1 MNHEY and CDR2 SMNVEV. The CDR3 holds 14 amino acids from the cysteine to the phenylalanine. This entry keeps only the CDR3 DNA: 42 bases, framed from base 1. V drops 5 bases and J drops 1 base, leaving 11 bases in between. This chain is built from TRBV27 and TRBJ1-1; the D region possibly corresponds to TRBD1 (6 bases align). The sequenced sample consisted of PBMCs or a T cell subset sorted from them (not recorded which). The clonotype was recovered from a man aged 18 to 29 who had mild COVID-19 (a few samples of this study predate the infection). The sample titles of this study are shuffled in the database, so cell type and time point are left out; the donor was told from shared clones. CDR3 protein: CASSPGTQNTEAFF. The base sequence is TGTGCCAGCAGTCCCGGGACACAGAACACTGAAGCTTTCTTT.